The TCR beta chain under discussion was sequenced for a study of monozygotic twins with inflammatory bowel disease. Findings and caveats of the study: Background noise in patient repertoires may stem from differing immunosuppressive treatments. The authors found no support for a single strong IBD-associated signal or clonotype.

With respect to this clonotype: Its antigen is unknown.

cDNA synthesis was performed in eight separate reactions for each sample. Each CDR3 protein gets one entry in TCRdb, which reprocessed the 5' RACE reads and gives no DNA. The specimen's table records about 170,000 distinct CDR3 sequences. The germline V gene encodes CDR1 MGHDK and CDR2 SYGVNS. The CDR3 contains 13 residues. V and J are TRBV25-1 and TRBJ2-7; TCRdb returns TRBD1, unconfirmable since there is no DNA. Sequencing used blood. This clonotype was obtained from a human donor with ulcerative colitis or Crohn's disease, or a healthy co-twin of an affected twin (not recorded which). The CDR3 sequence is CASRSDGTYEQYF.